This T cell receptor beta chain was found in a study of CD8 T cells in Susac syndrome. Random hexamers served to reverse transcribe roughly 0.45 to 1 ug RNA. Amplification of TCR beta CDR3 used immunoSEQ multiplex PCR across 54 Vbeta and 13 Jbeta. TCRdb recomputed calls from the immunoSEQ multiplex PCR reads with MiXCR, one row per CDR3 protein. The sample holds 95,000 to 150,000 distinct CDR3 sequences, around 94% seen once. Negative isolation was applied to CD8+ and CD4+ T cells, and FACS enrichment was applied to TEMRA cells. The CDR3 runs to 15 residues. Germline V gives CDR1 SGHRS, CDR2 YFSETQ. V shed 3 bases and J 3 bases; nucleotides not matched to a gene: 1.

Sequenced material: CD4+ T cells from PBMCs. V usage is TRBV5-1 and J usage is TRBJ2-5; 14 bases match TRBD2. The origin of this receptor is a human donor in good health. The CDR3 DNA is TGCGCCAGCAGCTGGGGACTAGCGGGAGAAGAGACCCAGTACTTC. It is translated as CASSWGLAGEETQYF.